This TCR beta chain was found in a study of T cell repertoires in cytomegalovirus infection. Study background: CMV infection together with matching HLA type was indicated by public TCR beta signatures. General study findings and limits: The cumulative frequency of public TCR beta families identified carriers of CMV plus the relevant HLA.

This clonotype has just a few counts. What it binds is not known. The CDR3 has 14 residues. V was trimmed by 4 bases and J by 1 base, leaving 10 bases between them. Germline CDR1 SGHVS, CDR2 FQNEAQ. TCRdb re-derived calls from the reads in MiXCR, one entry per CDR3 protein. The sample consists of around 430,000 distinct CDR3 sequences, about two fifths of them appearing once. Sequences were derived from cultured PBMCs, sampled from culture after CMV antigen stimulation. This sequence was found in a human donor in good health (CMV status not recorded). Some clones in this sample may be carry-over from other donors' samples. The chain recombines TRBV7-8 with TRBJ2-5, with D tentatively TRBD1 or TRBD2 (6 bases each). The CDR3 reads CASSSGGSQETQYF. CDR3 DNA sequence: TGTGCCAGCAGCTCCGGGGGCAGCCAAGAGACCCAGTACTTC.